This TCR beta chain was profiled in a study of T cell responses to AZD1222 COVID-19 vaccine. Study-level points and caveats: Two AZD1222 administrations were followed by greater Spike-specific TCR breadth and depth.

The germline V gene has CDR1 SGHNT and CDR2 YENEEA. The CDR3 length is 16 residues. Trimming pared 0 bases from V and 2 bases from J, leaving 11 bases between. TCRdb's table, derived via immunoSEQ multiplex PCR, lists solely in-frame clones and lacks some. The sample contains approximately 130,000 clones, 80% to 95% of which appear only once. Concerning this clone: Its antigen is currently unknown.

The J gene is TRBJ2-1, the V gene TRBV11-3; a weak D match, TRBD2 (5 bases). This TCR came from an adult in good health. Sequenced material: peripheral blood, taken on day 0 of AZD1222 vaccination. CDR3 coding DNA: TGTGCCAGCAGCTTAGAAAAGGGAGAACCCTACAATGAGCAGTTCTTC. Its translation is CASSLEKGEPYNEQFF. The full variable domain, completed using reference TRBV11-3 and TRBJ2-1, is EAGVVQSPRYKIIEKKQPVAFWCNPISGHNTLYWYLQNLGQGPELLIRYENEEAVDDSQLPKDRFSAERLKGVDSTLKIQPAELGDSAVYLCASSLEKGEPYNEQFFGPGTRLTVL.